Each of the 2 T cell receptor beta chains below was sequenced from the same sample in a study of T-cell reconstitution after alpha-beta-depleted transplantation in children. For TCRbeta, the library was prepared with unique molecular identifiers. TCRdb re-called the PCR reads with MiXCR, one entry per CDR3 protein. The sample holds about 580,000 distinct CDR3 sequences, 20% to 30% seen once. The sample was PBMCs, taken before TCRalphabeta/CD19-depleted stem cell transplant. These TCRs come from a boy less than two years old with Wiskott-Aldrich syndrome, due to receive a stem cell transplant.

The chain combines TRBV5-1 with TRBJ2-1; D unresolved. The length of the CDR3 is 16 residues. V lost 0 bases and J 0 bases, leaving 10 bases between the germline ends. Germline V gene data show CDR1 as SGHRS and CDR2 as YFSETQ. CDR3 DNA sequence: TGCGCCAGCAGCTTGGCCTTCGAGCGCTCCTACAATGAGCAGTTCTTC. This sequence encodes CASSLAFERSYNEQFF.

The chain combines TRBV5-1 with TRBJ2-2, with TRBD1 identical over 9 bases. The CDR3 spans 16 residues. With V trimmed by 2 bases and J by 0 bases, 2 bases remained unmatched. The germline gives CDR1 SGHRS, CDR2 YFSETQ. The CDR3 is CASSLGTGPNTGELFF. CDR3 in DNA: TGCGCCAGCAGCTTAGGGACAGGGCCGAACACCGGGGAGCTGTTTTTT.